This T cell receptor (beta chain) is from a study of T cell responses to AZD1222 COVID-19 vaccine. Findings of the study overall: Across the whole spike, CD4 TCRs peaked at regions 160-218 and 743-854. After the peak T cell response, and only then, were repertoires sampled.

This CDR3 has 14 residues. V was clipped by 6 bases and J by 3 bases; unmatched bases: 7. CDR1 MNHEY and CDR2 SVGAGI come from the germline V gene. TCRdb's table, derived via immunoSEQ multiplex PCR, lists solely in-frame clones and lacks some. This sample has under 85,000 clones; around 87% occur once, and the top ten carry under 25%. This clone has a single count. No antigen is known for it. The TCR originated in an adult in good health. The V gene is TRBV6-5, the J gene TRBJ2-5; 7 bases line up with TRBD2. Specimen: peripheral blood, collected on day 0 of AZD1222 vaccination. CDR3 sequence: CASSRGAGEETQYF. The CDR3 DNA reads TGTGCCAGCAGCCGGGGTGCGGGGGAAGAGACCCAGTACTTC.